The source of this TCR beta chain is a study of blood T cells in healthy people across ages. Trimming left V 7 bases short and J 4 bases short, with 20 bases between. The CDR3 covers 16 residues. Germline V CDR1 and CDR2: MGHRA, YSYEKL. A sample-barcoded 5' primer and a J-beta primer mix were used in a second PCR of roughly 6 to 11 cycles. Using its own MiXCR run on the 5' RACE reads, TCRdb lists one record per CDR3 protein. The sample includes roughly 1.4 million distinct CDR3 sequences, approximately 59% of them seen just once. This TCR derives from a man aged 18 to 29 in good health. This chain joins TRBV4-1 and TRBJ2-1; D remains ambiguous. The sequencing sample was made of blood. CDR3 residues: CASKNTEPNGYNEQFF. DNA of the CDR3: TGCGCCAGCAAAAACACTGAGCCTAACGGATACAATGAGCAGTTCTTC.